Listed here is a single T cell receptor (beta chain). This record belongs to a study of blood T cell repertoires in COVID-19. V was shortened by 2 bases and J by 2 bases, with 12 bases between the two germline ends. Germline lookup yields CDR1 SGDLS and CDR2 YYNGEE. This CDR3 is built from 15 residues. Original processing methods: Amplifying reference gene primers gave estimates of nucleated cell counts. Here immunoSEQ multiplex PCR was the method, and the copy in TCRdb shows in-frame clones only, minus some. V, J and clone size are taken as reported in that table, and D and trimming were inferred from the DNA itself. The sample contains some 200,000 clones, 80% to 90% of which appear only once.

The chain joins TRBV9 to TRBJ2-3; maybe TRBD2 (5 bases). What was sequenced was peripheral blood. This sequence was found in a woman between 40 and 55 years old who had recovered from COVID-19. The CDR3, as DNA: TGTGCCAGCAGCGTTGGAGGATTTCCCACAGATACGCAGTATTTT. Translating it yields CASSVGGFPTDTQYF.